The rows below give T cell receptor beta chains drawn from one sample of a study of cytomegalovirus exposure and HLA in healthy donors. TCRdb keeps only in-frame clones here, not all; method: immunoSEQ multiplex PCR. The data contain more than 150,000 clones, 80% of them seen just once; the ten biggest clones take up less than 1.5%. Sample: PBMCs. The receptor source for this set is a girl between 5 and 17 years old in good health and CMV-seropositive. Each CDR3 is given with its conserved first and last residue. Each record gives: D gene, clone size, J gene, V gene, CDR3 protein, CDR3 DNA. The D gene is left open where the match is weak. Only some rows state a clone size, as once, few, many or a class for expanded clones.

d_call: NA
clone_size: NA
j_call: TRBJ1-5
v_call: TRBV6-1
cdr3_aa: CASSDSRGGQPQHF
cdr3_nt: TGTGCCAGCAGTGATTCCAGGGGTGGTCAGCCCCAGCATTTT

d_call: TRBD1
clone_size: NA
j_call: TRBJ2-7
v_call: TRBV28
cdr3_aa: CASSRYRTGTGGYEQYF
cdr3_nt: TGTGCCAGCAGCCGTTATAGGACCGGGACAGGGGGGTACGAGCAGTACTTC

d_call: TRBD1
clone_size: NA
j_call: TRBJ1-2
v_call: TRBV29-1
cdr3_aa: CSVDPGQSNYGYTF
cdr3_nt: TGCAGCGTGGATCCGGGACAGTCTAACTATGGCTACACCTTC

d_call: TRBD1
clone_size: NA
j_call: TRBJ1-2
v_call: TRBV19
cdr3_aa: CASSGGTATNYGYTF
cdr3_nt: TGTGCCAGTAGTGGTGGGACAGCTACTAACTATGGCTACACCTTC

d_call: NA
clone_size: few
j_call: TRBJ1-3
v_call: TRBV7-9
cdr3_aa: CASSLVTLSGNTIYF
cdr3_nt: TGTGCCAGCAGCCTGGTTACTCTCTCCGGAAACACCATATATTTT

d_call: NA
clone_size: once
j_call: TRBJ2-2
v_call: TRBV7-6
cdr3_aa: CASSLGTTNTGELFF
cdr3_nt: TGTGCCAGCAGCTTAGGGACAACGAACACCGGGGAGCTGTTTTTT

d_call: TRBD2
clone_size: NA
j_call: TRBJ2-3
v_call: TRBV7-2
cdr3_aa: CASSLGPASGRRWDTQYF
cdr3_nt: TGTGCCAGCAGCTTAGGCCCCGCTAGCGGGAGGAGGTGGGATACGCAGTATTTT

d_call: NA
clone_size: NA
j_call: TRBJ2-5
v_call: TRBV7-6
cdr3_aa: CASSLARETQYF
cdr3_nt: TGTGCCAGCAGCTTAGCCAGAGAGACCCAGTACTTC

d_call: NA
clone_size: NA
j_call: TRBJ2-5
v_call: TRBV5-4
cdr3_aa: CASILFEGQKETQYF
cdr3_nt: TGTGCCAGCATCCTTTTTGAGGGACAAAAAGAGACCCAGTACTTC

d_call: NA
clone_size: once
j_call: TRBJ2-2
v_call: TRBV11-3
cdr3_aa: CASSPRGEAANTGELFF
cdr3_nt: TGTGCCAGCAGCCCCCGAGGGGAGGCTGCGAACACCGGGGAGCTGTTTTTT

d_call: TRBD2
clone_size: NA
j_call: TRBJ2-7
v_call: TRBV4-2
cdr3_aa: CASSQEAAGETYEQYF
cdr3_nt: TGTGCCAGCAGCCAAGAGGCGGCGGGAGAAACCTACGAGCAGTACTTC

d_call: NA
clone_size: NA
j_call: TRBJ2-1
v_call: TRBV6-6
cdr3_aa: CASSYEFNEQFF
cdr3_nt: TGTGCCAGCAGTTATGAGTTCAATGAGCAGTTCTTC

d_call: NA
clone_size: NA
j_call: TRBJ2-5
v_call: TRBV14
cdr3_aa: CASSRARQETQYF
cdr3_nt: TGTGCCAGCAGCCGGGCCAGACAAGAGACCCAGTACTTC

d_call: TRBD2
clone_size: NA
j_call: TRBJ2-3
v_call: TRBV29-1
cdr3_aa: CSVEGMGTSALLLTDTQYF
cdr3_nt: TGCAGCGTTGAGGGGATGGGGACTAGCGCCCTTCTTCTCACAGATACGCAGTATTTT

d_call: NA
clone_size: NA
j_call: TRBJ2-1
v_call: TRBV28
cdr3_aa: CASAGESEQFF
cdr3_nt: TGTGCCAGCGCTGGGGAGAGTGAGCAGTTCTTC

d_call: TRBD2
clone_size: NA
j_call: TRBJ2-7
v_call: TRBV29-1
cdr3_aa: CSVEEGLAGYEQYF
cdr3_nt: TGCAGCGTTGAAGAGGGTCTAGCGGGCTACGAGCAGTACTTC

d_call: NA
clone_size: NA
j_call: TRBJ2-7
v_call: TRBV5-1
cdr3_aa: CASSPSGGGTYEQYF
cdr3_nt: TGCGCCAGCAGCCCGTCGGGTGGCGGAACCTACGAGCAGTACTTC

d_call: TRBD2
clone_size: few
j_call: TRBJ2-5
v_call: TRBV5-4
cdr3_aa: CASSLIAGQETQYF
cdr3_nt: TGTGCCAGCAGCCTAATAGCGGGACAAGAGACCCAGTACTTC

d_call: TRBD1
clone_size: few
j_call: TRBJ2-7
v_call: TRBV5-6
cdr3_aa: CASSSDRGVSYEQYF
cdr3_nt: TGTGCCAGCAGCTCGGACAGGGGTGTCTCCTACGAGCAGTACTTC

d_call: TRBD2
clone_size: NA
j_call: TRBJ2-1
v_call: TRBV30
cdr3_aa: CAWSVRLAGDTLQFF
cdr3_nt: TGTGCCTGGAGTGTTCGACTAGCGGGAGATACGTTGCAGTTCTTC

d_call: NA
clone_size: NA
j_call: TRBJ2-1
v_call: TRBV12-5
cdr3_aa: CASGPPRNEQFF
cdr3_nt: TGTGCTAGTGGTCCACCGAGGAATGAGCAGTTCTTC

d_call: NA
clone_size: few
j_call: TRBJ2-7
v_call: TRBV29-1
cdr3_aa: CSVAYGTKDEQYF
cdr3_nt: TGCAGCGTTGCATACGGGACAAAAGACGAGCAGTACTTC

d_call: TRBD2
clone_size: NA
j_call: TRBJ2-1
v_call: TRBV5-1
cdr3_aa: CASSSWVGLAGESNEQFF
cdr3_nt: TGCGCCAGCAGCTCCTGGGTCGGACTAGCGGGAGAGTCCAATGAGCAGTTCTTC

d_call: TRBD2
clone_size: NA
j_call: TRBJ2-3
v_call: TRBV7-2
cdr3_aa: CASSKPTTSGFTDTQYF
cdr3_nt: TGTGCCAGCAGCAAGCCCACTACTAGCGGGTTCACAGATACGCAGTATTTT

d_call: TRBD2
clone_size: NA
j_call: TRBJ2-1
v_call: TRBV7-9
cdr3_aa: CASSRGLAGSNEQFF
cdr3_nt: TGTGCCAGCAGCCGGGGACTAGCGGGATCTAATGAGCAGTTCTTC

d_call: TRBD2
clone_size: NA
j_call: TRBJ2-1
v_call: TRBV19
cdr3_aa: CASSILAGKYNEQFF
cdr3_nt: TGTGCCAGTAGTATTCTAGCGGGGAAGTACAATGAGCAGTTCTTC

d_call: NA
clone_size: NA
j_call: TRBJ1-1
v_call: TRBV19
cdr3_aa: CASRIGQLNTEAFF
cdr3_nt: TGTGCCAGTAGGATTGGACAGCTGAACACTGAAGCTTTCTTT

d_call: TRBD1
clone_size: NA
j_call: TRBJ2-7
v_call: TRBV7-6
cdr3_aa: CASSLSGTGPYEQYF
cdr3_nt: TGTGCCAGCAGCTTATCCGGGACAGGGCCCTACGAGCAGTACTTC

d_call: TRBD2
clone_size: NA
j_call: TRBJ2-3
v_call: TRBV15
cdr3_aa: CAALASSTDTQYF
cdr3_nt: TGTGCCGCACTAGCGTCTAGCACAGATACGCAGTATTTT

d_call: NA
clone_size: NA
j_call: TRBJ1-5
v_call: TRBV19
cdr3_aa: CASSIQGQPQHF
cdr3_nt: TGTGCCAGTAGTATTCAGGGTCAGCCCCAGCATTTT

d_call: NA
clone_size: NA
j_call: TRBJ2-7
v_call: TRBV6-6
cdr3_aa: CVSGWSSYEQYF
cdr3_nt: TGTGTTAGTGGCTGGAGCTCCTACGAGCAGTACTTC

d_call: NA
clone_size: NA
j_call: TRBJ2-7
v_call: TRBV19
cdr3_aa: CASTARAGRPYEQYF
cdr3_nt: TGTGCCAGTACCGCGAGGGCGGGACGGCCCTACGAGCAGTACTTC

d_call: TRBD1
clone_size: NA
j_call: TRBJ1-1
v_call: TRBV10-3
cdr3_aa: CAISADRDDTEAFF
cdr3_nt: TGTGCCATCAGTGCGGACAGGGATGACACTGAAGCTTTCTTT

d_call: TRBD1
clone_size: NA
j_call: TRBJ1-2
v_call: TRBV10-3
cdr3_aa: CAISESGTGYGYTF
cdr3_nt: TGTGCCATCAGTGAGTCAGGGACAGGCTATGGCTACACCTTC

d_call: NA
clone_size: NA
j_call: TRBJ1-3
v_call: TRBV29-1
cdr3_aa: CSVGGSSGNTIYF
cdr3_nt: TGCAGCGTTGGTGGCAGCTCTGGAAACACCATATATTTT

d_call: TRBD1
clone_size: NA
j_call: TRBJ1-1
v_call: TRBV5-1
cdr3_aa: CASRWAGGAGNPEAFF
cdr3_nt: TGCGCCAGTAGATGGGCAGGGGGCGCGGGGAATCCTGAAGCTTTCTTT

d_call: TRBD2
clone_size: once
j_call: TRBJ2-3
v_call: TRBV25-1
cdr3_aa: CASSEGRLAGGSDTQYF
cdr3_nt: TGTGCCAGCAGTGAAGGGAGGCTAGCGGGAGGTTCAGATACGCAGTATTTT

d_call: NA
clone_size: NA
j_call: TRBJ2-5
v_call: TRBV2
cdr3_aa: CASTRVAAGQETQYF
cdr3_nt: TGTGCCAGCACTCGTGTGGCAGCGGGCCAAGAGACCCAGTACTTC

d_call: NA
clone_size: NA
j_call: TRBJ1-2
v_call: TRBV18
cdr3_aa: CASSPLAGEGYTF
cdr3_nt: TGTGCCAGCTCACCACTAGCAGGGGAAGGCTACACCTTC

d_call: NA
clone_size: NA
j_call: TRBJ2-7
v_call: TRBV4-1
cdr3_aa: CASSQDIERVYGYEQYF
cdr3_nt: TGCGCCAGCAGCCAAGATATAGAGAGGGTCTATGGCTACGAGCAGTACTTC

d_call: TRBD1
clone_size: once
j_call: TRBJ1-1
v_call: TRBV4-1
cdr3_aa: CASSHGGTGRAEAFF
cdr3_nt: TGCGCCAGCAGCCATGGGGGGACAGGGAGGGCTGAAGCTTTCTTT

d_call: NA
clone_size: NA
j_call: TRBJ2-7
v_call: TRBV19
cdr3_aa: CASSIAGVAYEQYF
cdr3_nt: TGTGCCAGTAGTATCGCCGGGGTAGCCTACGAGCAGTACTTC

d_call: TRBD1
clone_size: NA
j_call: TRBJ2-7
v_call: TRBV27
cdr3_aa: CASSPLPGQLLNEQYF
cdr3_nt: TGTGCCAGCAGTCCTTTACCGGGACAGCTACTAAACGAGCAGTACTTC

d_call: NA
clone_size: NA
j_call: TRBJ1-2
v_call: TRBV25-1
cdr3_aa: CASRAPNLGGYTF
cdr3_nt: TGTGCCAGCAGGGCTCCGAACCTAGGTGGCTACACCTTC

d_call: NA
clone_size: NA
j_call: TRBJ2-7
v_call: TRBV4-1
cdr3_aa: CASSPRGLGEQYF
cdr3_nt: TGCGCCAGCAGCCCCAGGGGTTTGGGCGAGCAGTACTTC

d_call: TRBD2
clone_size: NA
j_call: TRBJ2-7
v_call: TRBV4-1
cdr3_aa: CASSGTSGSSLYEQYF
cdr3_nt: TGCGCCAGCAGCGGAACTAGCGGGAGCAGCCTCTACGAGCAGTACTTC

d_call: TRBD1
clone_size: NA
j_call: TRBJ2-7
v_call: TRBV5-1
cdr3_aa: CASSPRSDREFSYEQYF
cdr3_nt: TGCGCCAGCAGTCCCAGATCAGACAGGGAATTTTCCTACGAGCAGTACTTC

d_call: NA
clone_size: NA
j_call: TRBJ1-3
v_call: TRBV5-4
cdr3_aa: CASSLQGIDSGNTIYF
cdr3_nt: TGTGCCAGCAGCTTGCAGGGAATTGACTCTGGAAACACCATATATTTT

d_call: TRBD1
clone_size: NA
j_call: TRBJ2-7
v_call: TRBV6-5
cdr3_aa: CASSYSIGTVYYEQYF
cdr3_nt: TGTGCCAGCAGTTACTCGATCGGGACAGTATATTACGAGCAGTACTTC